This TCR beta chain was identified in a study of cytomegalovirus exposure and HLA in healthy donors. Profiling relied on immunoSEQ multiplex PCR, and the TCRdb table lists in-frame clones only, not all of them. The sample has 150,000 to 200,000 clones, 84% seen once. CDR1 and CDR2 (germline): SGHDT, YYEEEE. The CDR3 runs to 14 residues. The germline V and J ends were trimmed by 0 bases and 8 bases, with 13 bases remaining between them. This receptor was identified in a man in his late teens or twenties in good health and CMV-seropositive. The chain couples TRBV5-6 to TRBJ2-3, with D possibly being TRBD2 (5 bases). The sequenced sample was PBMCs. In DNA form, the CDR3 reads TGTGCCAGCAGCTTGGGCGGGTTTGACGGTACGCAGTATTTT. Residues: CASSLGGFDGTQYF.